This T cell receptor (beta chain) appears in the sequencing data of a study of blood T cell repertoires in COVID-19 (dated by TCRdb to 2018 to 2020). Regarding the study in general: Samples covering the acute and convalescent phases of COVID-19 were provided by collaborators in the United States, Italy and Spain. The material from the prospective study consisted of cDNA or gDNA derived from T cells, B-cell-depleted T cells, or PBMCs. Deeply sampled blood TCRbeta repertoires from subjects exposed to, actively infected with, or recovered from COVID-19 were included in the dataset. The repertoires were released in a freely available public database meant as a resource for research on the immune response to SARS-CoV-2. Samples were obtained from the ongoing ImmuneRACE study (first 160 participants) and from approximately 1,200 subjects provided by 6 global collaborators. Nearly every sample came with metadata listing a de-identified subject ID, COVID-19 status, age in years and sex. HLA class I and class II types, where available, came from metadata supplied by the sample provider rather than from assay-based typing. Study-level results and caveats: How much clinical and demographic metadata was included differed by source and by participant, and the metadata was provided uncurated.

The CDR3 sequence holds 15 residues, the cysteine and phenylalanine included. The kept DNA is CDR3 alone, 45 bases in frame from the first base. The V end loses 2 bases and the J end loses 7 bases, and a stretch of 15 bases separates them. CDR1 and CDR2, looked up from the germline V gene, are MRHNA and SNTAGT. TCRbeta CDR3 regions were amplified from genomic DNA by means of the immunoSEQ Assay, a bias-controlled multiplex PCR. Concerning the study's data processing: The number of nucleated cells in each sample was estimated from the amplification of reference gene primers within the assay. To quantify the absolute abundance of each unique TCRbeta CDR3 rearrangement, sequence reads were collapsed and filtered. For each sample, productive Simpson clonality was calculated as the square root of Simpson's diversity index over productive rearrangements. TCRdb holds this immuneACCESS table with in-frame rearrangements only. Some clones are missing; in checked studies, unresolved V genes explain under half, and the rest has no known cause. V, J and clone size derive from that table, while D and trimming were established from the DNA sequence. This sample has 200,000 to 250,000 clones in its table, and 80% to 85% of those were observed once. Of the sample, 20% falls within the top ten clones.

The collaborating institutions used their own protocols to collect whole blood in K2EDTA tubes. For TCRbeta analysis, collaborators shipped samples in one of three forms: frozen whole blood, isolated PBMCs, or DNA extracted from either of those sample types. A word on this clone: Its antigen is currently not known. Per-base quality was not reported, and no clone a single base away is much larger than it.

Recombination connected TRBV6-4 to TRBJ2-1; TRBD1 is possibly the D segment (7 matching bases). Sequencing used peripheral blood. The receptor's source is a man in his thirties or forties with active or convalescent COVID-19. The nucleotide sequence is TGTGCCAGCAGTGACCGACAGGGCCGGGGGAATGAGCAGTTCTTC. Translated, it reads CASSDRQGRGNEQFF.